The clone carrying this T cell receptor beta chain is a singleton in its sample. Generated by immunoSEQ multiplex PCR, the TCRdb table keeps only in-frame clones and is missing some. This table has 60,000 or so clones, approximately 91% appearing once. This sample is part of a study of blood T cell repertoires in COVID-19. Study-wide context: PBMCs, B-cell-depleted T cells, or T cells were the source of the cDNA or gDNA that made up the material.

The germline gives CDR1 LNHDA, CDR2 SQIVND (reference sequence). CDR3 length equals 13 residues. Trimming at V came to 5 bases and at J to 9 bases, leaving 7 bases not matched to a gene. The chain is built from TRBV19 and TRBJ2-1; 7 nucleotides align to TRBD2. The sequence was obtained from a human donor in a cohort sampled during active COVID-19. Sample: peripheral blood. CDR3 sequence: CASSLLASGEQFF. Written as DNA, the CDR3 is TGTGCCAGTAGTTTACTAGCGTCGGGTGAGCAGTTCTTC. The full variable domain, with the rest looked up from reference TRBV19 and TRBJ2-1, is DGGITQSPKYLFRKEGQNVTLSCEQNLNHDAMYWYRQDPGQGLRLIYYSQIVNDFQKGDIAEGYSVSREKKESFPLTVTSAQKNPTAFYLCASSLLASGEQFFGPGTRLTVL.